This record looks at one TCR beta chain sequence and its context. Its antigen is still unknown. Per-nucleotide qualities are absent, and no much larger clonotype sits a single base away. The trial excluded patients who had a history of autoimmune disease or were on systemic immunosuppression. Peripheral blood for TCR sequencing was collected from all dose cohorts at baseline, on cycle 4 day 1, and on cycle 7 day 1. Samples came from an open-label, multicenter, first-in-human phase I dose-escalation trial of ivuxolimab. The trial enrolled adults with locally advanced or metastatic head and neck squamous cell, hepatocellular, melanoma or renal cell carcinoma. Before TCR sequencing, CD4+ T cells and CD8+ T cells from peripheral blood were sorted into separate populations. The sample originates from a study of OX40 agonist ivuxolimab in advanced cancers. Context from the whole study: The costimulatory receptor OX40 (CD134) was targeted by ivuxolimab, a fully human IgG2 agonistic monoclonal antibody. Partial responses occurred in three dose-escalation patients: two with cutaneous melanoma and one with hepatocellular carcinoma. In the dose-escalation cohort, nearly 85% of patients were male, and the mean age was 60 years with a range of about 20 to 80. Patients were allowed to have had prior anti-PD-1, anti-PD-L1 or anti-CTLA-4 therapy, and approximately 40% of the dose-escalation patients had been treated with checkpoint inhibitors. The paper covers the monotherapy dose-escalation part of the phase I ivuxolimab trial, which included N of about 56 patients. The purpose of peripheral TCRbeta sequencing was to test whether ivuxolimab changed TCR sequence diversity and led to clonal T-cell expansion. Intravenous ivuxolimab was administered to patients every 2 weeks at six dose levels: 0.01, 0.1, 0.3, 1.5, 3 and 10 mg/kg. Of the approximately 50 patients in dose escalation, about 20 had hepatocellular carcinoma, some 15 had melanoma, 9 had renal cell carcinoma and 9 had head and neck cancer.

To sequence the TCRbeta CDR3 region, genomic DNA was isolated from the sorted cells. The immunoSEQ Assay was used for sequencing of TCRbeta CDR3 regions. TCRdb carries this immuneACCESS record with in-frame sequences only. Its versions omit some clonotypes, under half of them owing to an unresolved V gene in the studies checked, with the rest unexplained. The sample has thousands of clones on record, 66% of them singletons. The ten largest clones capture about 39% of the sample. The investigation overall reported the following: After ivuxolimab, CD8+ T cells had more expanded clones than CD4+ T cells on average. The antigen specificity of the peripheral T cells that underwent clonal expansion was not determined. At doses from 0.1 to 3.0 mg/kg, clonal expansion was seen in both CD4+ and CD8+ blood T cells between baseline and week 6. In the 0.1-3.0 mg/kg groups, partial responders were among the patients with the lowest normalized peripheral clonal expansion, particularly in CD8+ T cells. Low levels of normalized T-cell clonal expansion were also seen in some patients who did not respond.

From V the trimming removes 8 bases and from J it removes 0 bases, while the gene matches leave 7 bases of the junction unaccounted for. From its cysteine to its phenylalanine, the CDR3 spans 15 amino acids. The kept DNA is CDR3 alone, 45 bases in frame from the first base. CDR1 and CDR2 are read off the germline V gene as MNHEY and SVGAGI. The sequence joins TRBV6-5 to TRBJ1-5; 7 central nucleotides agree with TRBD1. The sample in question was CD4+ or CD8+ T cells sorted from blood, obtained in a trial of the OX40 agonist ivuxolimab. The source of this sequence is an adult with an advanced solid tumor such as melanoma, head and neck, liver or kidney cancer. The DNA sequence is as follows: TGTGCCAGCCGCCCCACAGGGGATAGCAATCAGCCCCAGCATTTT. Its protein product is CASRPTGDSNQPQHF.